This T cell receptor (beta chain) is from a study of regulatory T cells in long-lasting Graves disease (TCRdb year 2021). Regarding the complete study: In the newly diagnosed Graves' disease group, patients had been taking antithyroid drugs for less than 3 months. The study took place in China and was registered as a clinical trial. A total of around 35 samples were covered by TCR sequencing, comprising approximately 13 persistent and 20 or so newly diagnosed Graves' disease patients. Patients with persistent Graves' disease were compared with patients with newly diagnosed Graves' disease using TCR sequencing and RNA sequencing of peripheral blood.

Deletion took 4 bases off V and 6 bases off J, with a span of 20 bases between the germline ends. From a lookup of the germline V gene, CDR1 and CDR2 are MNHEY and SVGEGT. Counted from cysteine to phenylalanine, this CDR3 has 16 amino acids. Of all the DNA, just the CDR3 is kept, 48 bases in frame from base 1. The intended sense of this specimen's time point label: newly diagnosed GD, antithyroid drugs for less than 3 months. For both TCR sequencing and RNA sequencing, RNA was extracted from PBMCs using TRIzol. The diagnosis of Graves' disease was made according to American Thyroid Association guidelines. Recruitment of patients was carried out at an endocrinology department in Xi'an, China. From each patient, about 9.7 milliliters of peripheral blood was collected into an EDTA anticoagulant tube. PBMCs were isolated by Ficoll Paque Plus density gradient separation without further T cell sorting. An Agilent 2100 Bioanalyzer and agarose gel were used to check RNA quality, and a NanoDrop 2000 was used to measure RNA concentration.

Library generation was performed with multiplex PCR. For sequencing, an Illumina HiSeq 4000 was employed. CDR3 regions were amplified by Arm-PCR with iRepertoire HTBI primers to construct TCR beta libraries. PCR products were gel purified before sequencing. In the source study's methods: Gene usage analysis of CDR3 amino acid clonotypes relied on the roughly 60 TRBV and 14 TRBJ segments identified across samples. COPE and FqMerger were used to merge filtered high-quality paired reads into contigs. BLAST was used to align contigs to the IMGT TRBV, TRBD and TRBJ reference genes, and CDR3 was defined following IMGT. Clonotypes above 0.1% frequency were classified as highly expanded clones. Repertoire diversity was measured by Shannon entropy, and V-J evenness by the Gini coefficient. Public clonotypes were defined as clonotypes shared by more than one individual. TCRdb ran its own pipeline on the public reads, namely fastp trimming at Q25 and MiXCR clone calling, and kept in-frame beta chains. CDR3 protein duplicates are merged, each entry listing the most common genes and DNA. These V and J calls rely on TCRdb rather than the paper's analysis. The sample data list some 250,000 distinct CDR3 sequences, and roughly 21% of these were observed just once. The ten largest make up approximately 15% of the sample.

A note on this clonotype: The antigen it binds to is not known. No base qualities exist here, and no much larger clone lies one base off it.

Beyond this particular receptor, the publication reports: More public clonotypes were shared among persistent patients (under 3,000) than among newly diagnosed patients (roughly 1,000). Sequencing and analysis were limited to the TCR beta chain. Lower TCR Shannon entropy and fewer highly expanded clones were observed in persistent Graves' disease patients than in newly diagnosed patients, which suggested clonal expansion. Peripheral blood alone was examined, since thyroid tissue, which constituted the primary lesion, could not be accessed. The small sample size was acknowledged by the authors as a limitation that may reduce accuracy. Preferential use of TRBV28, TRBJ1-2 and TRBJ2-5 was observed in persistent disease, whereas TRBV20-1 and TRBJ2-1 were favored in newly diagnosed disease.

This sequence originates from a female donor with Graves disease. Sequencing used peripheral blood mononuclear cells (PBMCs), obtained at new diagnosis, from a patient treated with antithyroid drugs. The V and J segments used are TRBV6-2 or TRBV6-3 and TRBJ2-3; perhaps TRBD1 is the D gene, with 6 bases matching. The DNA sequence reads TGTGCCAGCAGTTGCTCGGTCCAGGGGTTAGGGGATACGCAGTATTTT. Its translation is CASSCSVQGLGDTQYF.